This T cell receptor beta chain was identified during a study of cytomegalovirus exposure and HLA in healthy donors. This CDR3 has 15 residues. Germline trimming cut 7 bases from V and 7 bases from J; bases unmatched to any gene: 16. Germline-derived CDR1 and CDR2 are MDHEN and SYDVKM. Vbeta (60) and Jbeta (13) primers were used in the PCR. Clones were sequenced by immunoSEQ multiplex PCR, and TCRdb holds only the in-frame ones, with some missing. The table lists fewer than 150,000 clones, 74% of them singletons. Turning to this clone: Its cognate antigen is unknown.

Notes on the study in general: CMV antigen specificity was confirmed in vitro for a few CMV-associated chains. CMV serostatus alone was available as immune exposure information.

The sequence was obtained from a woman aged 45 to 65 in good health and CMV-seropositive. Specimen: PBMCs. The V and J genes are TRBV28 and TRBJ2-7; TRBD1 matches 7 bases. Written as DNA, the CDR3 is TGTGCCAGCATCGAAGACAGGGCTAGGTCGGAAGAGCAGTACTTC. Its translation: CASIEDRARSEEQYF.